The 15 T cell receptor beta chains below all came from one sample that was sequenced in a study of technical replicates of blood from a few donors. Clones were sequenced by immunoSEQ multiplex PCR, and TCRdb holds only the in-frame ones, with some missing. There are 50,000 to 80,000 clones in the sample; 75% to 90% occur only once, and approximately 5% lies in the top ten. Material for sequencing was PBMCs. These receptor sequences come from a human donor in good health. Some clones in this sample may be carry-over from other donors' samples.

V and J are TRBV5-1 and TRBJ2-1; 7 bases map to TRBD1. J gave up 7 bases and V 0 bases, and 10 bases lay outside the gene matches. Per germline, CDR1 SGHRS and CDR2 YFSETQ. CDR3 length: 16 amino acids. The chain's CDR3 is CASSLAPRGTANEQFF. CDR3 DNA sequence: TGCGCCAGCAGCTTGGCTCCCCGAGGGACAGCGAATGAGCAGTTCTTC. Together with reference TRBV5-1 and TRBJ2-1, the CDR3 gives the full variable domain: KAGVTQTPRYLIKTRGQQVTLSCSPISGHRSVSWYQQTPGQGLQFLFEYFSETQRNKGNFPGRFSGRQFSNSRSEMNVSTLELGDSALYLCASSLAPRGTANEQFFGPGTRLTVL.

V gene TRBV5-6 combines with J gene TRBJ2-1, with TRBD2 matching 10 bases. Looked up from germline, CDR1 is SGHDT and CDR2 is YYEEEE. This CDR3 is 15 amino acids long. The J segment lost 5 bases and the V segment lost 3 bases, leaving 5 bases of the junction unmatched. CDR3 DNA: TGTGCCAGCAGCTACTCTAGCGGGGGCCACAATGAGCAGTTCTTC. This sequence encodes CASSYSSGGHNEQFF.

This clone was observed a single time. This rearrangement joins TRBV7-8 to TRBJ2-2, with 7 bases fitting TRBD2. The V gene's germline CDR1 is SGHVS and CDR2 FQNEAQ. CDR3 length: 15 amino acids. J lost 4 bases, V lost 5 bases, and 7 bases had no gene match. The CDR3 is CASSPWTSGTGELFF. The CDR3 DNA follows: TGTGCCAGCAGCCCCTGGACTAGTGGCACCGGGGAGCTGTTTTTT.

The V call is TRBV7-9, the J call TRBJ2-3, with 8 bases identical to TRBD2. Germline CDR1 reads SEHNR; CDR2 reads FQNEAQ (reference sequence). CDR3 length equals 18 residues. The J segment lost 1 base and the V segment lost 2 bases, leaving 11 bases of the junction unmatched. As DNA, the CDR3 is TGTGCCAGCAGCTTACCCGGGAGGCTAGCGGGCCGCACAGATACGCAGTATTTT. It yields the protein CASSLPGRLAGRTDTQYF.

The V gene is TRBV5-4, the J gene TRBJ2-7; 12 bases are shared with TRBD2. Per germline, CDR1 SGHNT and CDR2 YYREEE (reference sequence). The CDR3 loop spans 17 amino acids. J gave up 2 bases and V 4 bases, and 10 bases lay outside the gene matches. The CDR3 region has the DNA TGTGCCAGCAGCGGCACCGGGACTAGCGGGTCCACCTACGAGCAGTACTTC. Protein: CASSGTGTSGSTYEQYF. The entire variable domain, with the rest obtained from reference TRBV5-4 and TRBJ2-7, is as follows: ETGVTQSPTHLIKTRGQQVTLRCSSQSGHNTVSWYQQALGQGPQFIFQYYREEENGRGNFPPRFSGLQFPNYSSELNVNALELDDSALYLCASSGTGTSGSTYEQYFGPGTRLTVT.

The chain links TRBV5-4 to TRBJ1-4; 10 bases fit TRBD1. This CDR3 region has 14 residues. V lost 4 bases and J lost 8; bases outside the gene matches: 5. Germline V gives CDR1 SGHNT, CDR2 YYREEE (reference sequence). In DNA, the CDR3 is TGTGCCAGCAGCCGACAGGGGGCTGGAGAAAAACTGTTTTTT. Translating gives CASSRQGAGEKLFF. Full variable domain (missing parts from reference TRBV5-4 and TRBJ1-4): ETGVTQSPTHLIKTRGQQVTLRCSSQSGHNTVSWYQQALGQGPQFIFQYYREEENGRGNFPPRFSGLQFPNYSSELNVNALELDDSALYLCASSRQGAGEKLFFGSGTQLSVL.

V is TRBV9 and J is TRBJ2-1, with 7 positions matching TRBD1. Germline V CDR1 and CDR2: SGDLS, YYNGEE. With V trimmed by 4 bases and J by 4 bases, 5 bases remained unmatched. The CDR3 sequence is 14 residues long. CDR3 amino acids: CASSPDRAYNEQFF. The CDR3 nucleotides are TGTGCCAGCAGCCCCGACAGGGCGTACAATGAGCAGTTCTTC.

The rearrangement uses TRBV27 and TRBJ2-5, with 7 positions matching TRBD2. V lost 0 bases and J lost 7; bases outside the gene matches: 8. This CDR3 is 15 amino acids long. In germline, CDR1 is MNHEY, CDR2 SMNVEV (reference sequence). CDR3 in amino acids: CASSLSPAGAGTQYF. The CDR3 DNA reads as TGTGCCAGCAGTTTATCCCCTGCGGGAGCGGGGACCCAGTACTTC.

V is TRBV25-1 and J is TRBJ2-1; 7 positions match TRBD1. Germline V gene lookup returns CDR1 MGHDK and CDR2 SYGVNS. The V segment lost 1 base and the J segment 0 bases; nucleotides outside the gene matches: 3. The CDR3 has 16 amino acids. The CDR3 nucleotides are TGTGCCAGCAGTGAATTGGCAGGGGGCTCCTACAATGAGCAGTTCTTC. Its protein product is CASSELAGGSYNEQFF.

This clone occurred once. The chain recombines TRBV9 with TRBJ2-1, with 8 bases that match TRBD2. The V segment lost 0 bases and the J segment 4 bases; nucleotides outside the gene matches: 3. The CDR3 has 15 amino acids. Germline lookup yields CDR1 SGDLS and CDR2 YYNGEE. The CDR3 DNA is TGTGCCAGCAGCGTAGGTGGCGGGGGGTACAATGAGCAGTTCTTC. This codes for CASSVGGGGYNEQFF.

The chain has TRBV7-2 and TRBJ2-7, with TRBD2 matching over 8 bases. Unmatched junction bases numbered 1, after V lost 3 bases and J lost 0 bases. CDR1 is SGHTA, CDR2 FQGNSA, per germline. The CDR3 runs 14 residues. The CDR3, as DNA: TGTGCCAGCAGCTTTAGCGGGAACTCCTACGAGCAGTACTTC. Encoded protein: CASSFSGNSYEQYF.

The V gene is TRBV28, the J gene TRBJ2-3; D possibly corresponds to TRBD1 (5 bases). The CDR3 has 14 residues. Germline V gene sequence: CDR1 MDHEN, CDR2 SYDVKM. Trimming cost V 6 bases and J 5 bases, with 15 bases left between them. The CDR3 region has the DNA TGTGCCAGCAGCCTACCCAGGGTACAAGATACGCAGTATTTT. Translation: CASSLPRVQDTQYF.

This clone has just a few counts. The rearrangement joins TRBV29-1 to TRBJ1-1; TRBD1 agrees at 7 bases. Trimming cost V 2 bases and J 1 base; bases outside gene matches: 7. Germline CDR1 and CDR2: SQVTM and ANQGSEA. CDR3 length: 15 amino acids. The DNA for the CDR3 is TGCAGCGTTGAAATAACAGGGGCAACGAACACTGAAGCTTTCTTT. Amino acid sequence: CSVEITGATNTEAFF. Combining the CDR3 with reference TRBV29-1 and TRBJ1-1 gives the whole variable domain SAVISQKPSRDICQRGTSLTIQCQVDSQVTMMFWYRQQPGQSLTLIATANQGSEATYESGFVIDKFPISRPNLTFSTLTVSNMSPEDSSIYLCSVEITGATNTEAFFGQGTRLTVV.

This clone appeared a few times. The rearrangement links TRBV5-6 to TRBJ1-4, with D perhaps TRBD1 (5 bases). In germline, CDR1 is SGHDT, CDR2 YYEEEE. The V end lost 5 bases, the J end lost 1 base, and 12 bases lay between the germline ends. The CDR3 runs to 15 residues. This CDR3 is CASSHTGETNEKLFF. The CDR3 nucleotides are TGTGCCAGCAGTCACACGGGGGAAACTAATGAAAAACTGTTTTTT.

The chain uses TRBV11-2 and TRBJ2-2, with D perhaps matching TRBD1 (6 bases). This CDR3 spans 14 amino acids. Trimming pared 6 bases from V and 0 bases from J, leaving 8 bases between. The germline gives CDR1 SGHAT, CDR2 FQNNGV. CDR3 amino acids: CASRGATNTGELFF. DNA for the CDR3: TGTGCCAGCAGGGGGGCTACGAACACCGGGGAGCTGTTTTTT.